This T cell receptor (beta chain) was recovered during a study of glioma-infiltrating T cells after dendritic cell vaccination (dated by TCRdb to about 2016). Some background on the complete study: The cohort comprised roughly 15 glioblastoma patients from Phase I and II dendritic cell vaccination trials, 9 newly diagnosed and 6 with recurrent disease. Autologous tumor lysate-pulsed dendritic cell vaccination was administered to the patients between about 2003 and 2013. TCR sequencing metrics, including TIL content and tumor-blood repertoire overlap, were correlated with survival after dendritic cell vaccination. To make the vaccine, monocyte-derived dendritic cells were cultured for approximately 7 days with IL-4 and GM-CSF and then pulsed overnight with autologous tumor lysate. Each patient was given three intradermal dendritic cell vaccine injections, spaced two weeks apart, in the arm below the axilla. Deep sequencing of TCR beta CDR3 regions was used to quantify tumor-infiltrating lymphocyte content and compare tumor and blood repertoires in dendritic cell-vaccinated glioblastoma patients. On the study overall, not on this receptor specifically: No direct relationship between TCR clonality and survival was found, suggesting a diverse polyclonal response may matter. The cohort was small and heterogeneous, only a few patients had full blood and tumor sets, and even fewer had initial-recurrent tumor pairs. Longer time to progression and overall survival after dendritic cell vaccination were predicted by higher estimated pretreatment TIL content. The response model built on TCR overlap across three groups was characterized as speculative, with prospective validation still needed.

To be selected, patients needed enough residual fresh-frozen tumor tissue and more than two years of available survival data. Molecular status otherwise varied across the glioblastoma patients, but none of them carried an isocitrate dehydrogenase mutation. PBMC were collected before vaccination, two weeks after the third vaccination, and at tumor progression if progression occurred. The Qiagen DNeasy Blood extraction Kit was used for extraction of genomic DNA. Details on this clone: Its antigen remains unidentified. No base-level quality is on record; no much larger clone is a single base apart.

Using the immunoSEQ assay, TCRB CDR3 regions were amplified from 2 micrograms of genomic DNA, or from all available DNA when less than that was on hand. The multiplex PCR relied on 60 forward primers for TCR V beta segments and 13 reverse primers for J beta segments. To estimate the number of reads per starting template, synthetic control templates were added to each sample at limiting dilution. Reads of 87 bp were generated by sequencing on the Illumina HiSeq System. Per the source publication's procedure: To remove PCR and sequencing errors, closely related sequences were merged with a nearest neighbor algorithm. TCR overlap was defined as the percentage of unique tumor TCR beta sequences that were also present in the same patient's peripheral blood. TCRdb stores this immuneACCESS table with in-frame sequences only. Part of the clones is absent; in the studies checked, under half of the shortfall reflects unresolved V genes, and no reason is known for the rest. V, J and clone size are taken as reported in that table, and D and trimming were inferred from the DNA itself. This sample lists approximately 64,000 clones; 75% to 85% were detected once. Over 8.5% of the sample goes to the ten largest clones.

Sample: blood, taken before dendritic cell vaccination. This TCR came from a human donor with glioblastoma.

The CDR3 is CASSLVPRSADTQYF. The DNA is as follows: TGTGCCAGCAGCTTAGTCCCGAGGAGCGCAGATACGCAGTATTTT. The rearrangement joined TRBV7-8 to TRBJ2-3; no confident D gene assignment can be made. The CDR3 spans 15 residues, from the cysteine through the phenylalanine. The read is trimmed to its CDR3 DNA, 45 bases read in frame from base 1. V is shortened by 1 base, J by 4 bases, and the region joining them spans 12 bases. CDR1 and CDR2, looked up from the germline V gene, are SGHVS and FQNEAQ.